The T cell receptor beta chain described here comes from a study of shared clonotypes between healthy human individuals. On the study more broadly: Aged 18 to 49, the donors were a couple of women and a few men. General study points: Naive CD4 clonotypes were shared across several donors at 4.5% to 6.5%.

Germline lookup yields CDR1 MNHEY and CDR2 SVGAGI. Trimming cost V 5 bases and J 4 bases, with 11 bases left between them. This CDR3 has 13 amino acids. A few counts support this clone. The antigen is unknown. Method: immunoSEQ multiplex PCR; TCRdb's copy keeps in-frame clones and lacks some. The sample records roughly 1,100,000 clones, about 70% being singletons. The rearrangement uses TRBV6-5 and TRBJ1-1, with a tentative D call TRBD1 (5 bases). This TCR came from a man younger than 30 in good health. Sequencing input: memory CD4+ T cells sorted from blood. Subset here: CD45RA-negative fraction. This CDR3 reads CASSRSGVTEAFF. CDR3 nucleotides: TGTGCCAGCAGTCGATCGGGGGTCACTGAAGCTTTCTTT.